Listed here are 9 T cell receptor beta chains from one sample, sequenced in a study of blood T cell repertoires in COVID-19. Libraries were prepared by immunoSEQ multiplex PCR; TCRdb keeps only in-frame clonotypes and omits some of them. Of about 15,000 clones listed, roughly 90% are singletons. Material for sequencing was peripheral blood. These receptors were collected from a human donor in a cohort sampled during active COVID-19.

The chain is built from TRBV5-6 and TRBJ1-5; D gene uncertain. From germline, CDR1 is SGHDT and CDR2 YYEEEE. The CDR3 spans 12 residues. V dropped 4 bases and J dropped 3 bases, with 5 bases sitting between them. The CDR3 protein is CASSRDNQPQHF. CDR3 coding DNA: TGTGCCAGCAGCCGGGACAATCAGCCCCAGCATTTT.

V gene TRBV7-9 combines with J gene TRBJ1-5; D remains ambiguous. Trimming took 5 bases from V and 0 from J, leaving 11 bases between them. Looked up from germline, CDR1 is SEHNR and CDR2 is FQNEAQ (reference sequence). The CDR3 runs 15 residues. The CDR3 DNA sequence: TGTGCCAGCAGCCTGGGAGCGTCTAGCAATCAGCCCCAGCATTTT. Encoded protein: CASSLGASSNQPQHF.

The DNA for the CDR3 is TGTGCCAGCAGTTACCCGGGACAGCCCCCCTACGAGCAGTACTTC. Its protein is CASSYPGQPPYEQYF. The chain joins TRBV6-2 or TRBV6-3 to TRBJ2-7, with 7 bases aligning to TRBD1. The germline V gene has CDR1 MNHEY and CDR2 SVGEGT. The CDR3 runs to 15 residues. Trimming cost V 2 bases and J 2 bases; bases outside gene matches: 6.

The V call is TRBV10-1, the J call TRBJ2-2; D is perhaps TRBD1 (5 bases). Trimming cost V 4 bases and J 6 bases, with 9 bases left between them. CDR3 size: 13 residues. Germline lookup yields CDR1 WNHNN and CDR2 SYGVQD (reference sequence). The CDR3 coding sequence is TGCGCCAGCAGTGCAGGGTTGGCCGGGGAGCTGTTTTTT. It encodes CASSAGLAGELFF.

The gene calls are TRBV3-1 (or the pseudogene TRBV3-2) and TRBJ2-1; 7 positions match TRBD2. The V gene end was trimmed by 0 bases and the J gene end by 7 bases; junction bases not matched to a gene: 6. In germline, CDR1 is LGHDT, CDR2 YNNKEL (reference sequence). The CDR3 spans 15 residues. CDR3 sequence: CASSQEGLAVNEQFF. CDR3 DNA sequence: TGTGCCAGCAGCCAAGAAGGGCTAGCGGTTAATGAGCAGTTCTTC.

This chain connects TRBV5-1 to TRBJ2-1; D uncertain. This CDR3 is built from 15 residues. Germline loops: CDR1 SGHRS, CDR2 YFSETQ. V dropped 0 bases and J dropped 0 bases, with 7 bases sitting between them. The CDR3 nucleotides are TGCGCCAGCAGCTTGGGAGCTAGCTCCTACAATGAGCAGTTCTTC. Encoded protein: CASSLGASSYNEQFF.

This chain joins TRBV7-3 and TRBJ1-2, with a possible D match to TRBD1 (5 bases). CDR3 length: 13 amino acids. In germline, CDR1 is SGHTA, CDR2 FQGTGA. The V end lost 5 bases, the J end lost 4 bases, and 11 bases lay between the germline ends. Written as DNA, the CDR3 is TGTGCCAGCAGCCCGGGGGTCGGCTATGGCTACACCTTC. Translating it yields CASSPGVGYGYTF.

This clone was seen just once. The chain couples TRBV6-2 or TRBV6-3 to TRBJ1-4, with 8 bases aligning to TRBD1. This CDR3 comprises 14 residues. After removal of 7 bases from V and 7 bases from J, the junction contained 8 bases not matched to a gene. Germline CDR1 MNHEY, CDR2 SVGEGT. The CDR3 DNA reads as TGTGCCAGCACCCCAGGACAGGGAAGTGAAAAACTGTTTTTT. Translation: CASTPGQGSEKLFF.

The chain employs TRBV12-3 or TRBV12-4 and TRBJ2-7; 8 bases map to TRBD1. The CDR3 sequence is 13 residues long. V shed 6 bases and J 3 bases; nucleotides not matched to a gene: 4. The CDR3 is CASSDRGGYEQYF. CDR3 DNA: TGTGCCAGCAGCGACAGGGGAGGCTACGAGCAGTACTTC.